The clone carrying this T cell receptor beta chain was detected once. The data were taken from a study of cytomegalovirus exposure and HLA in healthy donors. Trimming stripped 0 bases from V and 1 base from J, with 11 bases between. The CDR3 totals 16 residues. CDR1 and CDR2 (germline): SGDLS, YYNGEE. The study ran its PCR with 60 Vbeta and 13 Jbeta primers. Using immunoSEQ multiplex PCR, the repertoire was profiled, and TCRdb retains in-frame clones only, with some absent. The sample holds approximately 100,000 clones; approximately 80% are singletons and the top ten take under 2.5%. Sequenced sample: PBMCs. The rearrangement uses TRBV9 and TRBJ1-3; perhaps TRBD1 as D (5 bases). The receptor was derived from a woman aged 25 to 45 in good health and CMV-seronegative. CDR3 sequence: CASSVASGESGNTIYF. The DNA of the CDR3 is TGTGCCAGCAGCGTAGCCTCGGGGGAGTCTGGAAACACCATATATTTT.